This TCR beta chain stems from a study of cytomegalovirus exposure and HLA in healthy donors. Study summary: Per a later analysis, the roughly 670 first-cohort and 100 to 150 validation repertoires shared one platform.

This CDR3 is 15 amino acids long. V was pared by 3 bases and J by 0 bases, with 0 bases of the junction left unmatched. Per germline, CDR1 SGDLS and CDR2 YYNGEE. As for this clone: Its target is unknown.

Overall study findings and caveats: As was reported, the classifier diagnosed cytomegalovirus status with high specificity and sensitivity. Among TCR beta chains, those listed as cytomegalovirus-associated numbered fewer than 200. CMV antigen specificity of a few CMV-associated chains was confirmed in vitro.

Libraries were prepared by immunoSEQ multiplex PCR; TCRdb keeps only in-frame clonotypes and omits some of them. Of tens of thousands of clones in the sample, around 96% are singletons; the top ten hold 0.9% to 1%. The sample taken for sequencing was PBMCs. This clonotype was obtained from a man between 18 and 35 years old in good health and CMV-seronegative. This chain joins TRBV9 and TRBJ2-3; 11 positions match TRBD2. CDR3 coding DNA: TGTGCCAGCAGCGGGACTAGCGGGAGCACAGATACGCAGTATTTT. It encodes CASSGTSGSTDTQYF.